These T cell receptor beta chains were read from a single sample in a study of Ad26.COV2.S vaccination and SARS-CoV-2 variants. Clones were read by immunoSEQ multiplex PCR, and TCRdb kept only the in-frame ones, dropping some. The table has roughly 680,000 clones, about 89% seen once; the top ten hold approximately 1.5%. The source was peripheral blood, collected in a trial of Ad26.COV2.S vaccine versus placebo. These receptors were collected from a person between 18 and 65 years old who received the Ad26.COV2.S COVID-19 vaccine or a placebo. Both conserved end residues are part of each CDR3. The D gene is left open where the match is weak. Clone size is stated in some rows and not others, as once, few, many or a class when expanded.

clone_size,v_call,d_call,j_call,cdr3_nt,cdr3_aa
NA,TRBV5-1,TRBD1,TRBJ1-3,TGCGCCAGCAGCCCGACAGGGATAAGCGGAAACACCATATATTTT,CASSPTGISGNTIYF
NA,TRBV7-9,TRBD2,TRBJ2-3,TGTGCCAGCAGGGCTAGCGGGAGAGATGGAGATACGCAGTATTTT,CASRASGRDGDTQYF
NA,TRBV11-2,NA,TRBJ1-2,TGTGCCAGCAGCTTAGTAGGGTCCGGTGGCTACACCTTC,CASSLVGSGGYTF
NA,TRBV6-4,TRBD2,TRBJ2-7,TGTGCCCCCCCGGTCGAGGCGGGAGGGTACTACGAGCAGTACTTC,CAPPVEAGGYYEQYF
NA,TRBV2,NA,TRBJ2-7,TGTGCCGCCGGACAGAACTCCTACGAGCAGTACTTT,CAAGQNSYEQYF
NA,TRBV9,NA,TRBJ1-1,TGTGCCACCCAGCGAGTTAGTTCGAACACTGAAGCTTTCTTT,CATQRVSSNTEAFF
many,TRBV19,NA,TRBJ1-2,TGTGCCAGTAGTATAGAACGGACGAACTATGGCTACACCTTC,CASSIERTNYGYTF
NA,TRBV7-9,NA,TRBJ2-7,TGTGCCAGCAGTTCGACTAGGACCTACGAGCAGTACTTC,CASSSTRTYEQYF
NA,TRBV14,NA,TRBJ1-2,TGTGCCAGCAGCCAAGAGCGGGAGCCGCCGAGCGGCTACACCTTC,CASSQEREPPSGYTF
NA,TRBV14,NA,TRBJ2-5,TGTGCCAGCAGCCAAGCACAGGAACAAGAGACCCAGTACTTC,CASSQAQEQETQYF
NA,TRBV10-3,NA,TRBJ2-2,TGTGCCATCAGACCGGTTGAGACCGGGGAGCTGTTTTTT,CAIRPVETGELFF
NA,TRBV6-5,NA,TRBJ1-6,TGTGCCAGCAGGACAGGCTTCAATAATTCACCCCTCCACTTT,CASRTGFNNSPLHF
NA,TRBV2,TRBD2,TRBJ2-2,TGTGCCAGCAGTGAGAGGCTAGCGGCTCTCACCGGGGAGCTGTTTTTT,CASSERLAALTGELFF
NA,TRBV21-1,NA,TRBJ1-6,TGTGCCAGCAGCAATCAAACAGGGAATTCACCCCTCCACTTT,CASSNQTGNSPLHF
NA,TRBV7-2,TRBD2,TRBJ2-7,TGTGCCAGCAGCTTGGCGGGAGGCTACGAGCAGTACTTC,CASSLAGGYEQYF
NA,TRBV24-1,NA,TRBJ2-5,TGTGCCACCAGTGATTTAAGGTACGGAGAGACCCAGTACTTC,CATSDLRYGETQYF
NA,TRBV19,TRBD2,TRBJ2-2,TGTGCCAGTACCCCGGGACTAGCGGGAGCCGGGGAGCTGTTTTTT,CASTPGLAGAGELFF
NA,TRBV5-6,TRBD1,TRBJ2-4,TGTGCCAGCAGCTGGGGACAGGGGGACATTCAGTACTTC,CASSWGQGDIQYF
NA,TRBV7-6,TRBD1,TRBJ2-7,TGTGCCAGCAGCTTAGCAGGAATCGGACAGGGGGCGGGAGAGCAGTACTTC,CASSLAGIGQGAGEQYF
NA,TRBV3-1/TRBV3-2,NA,TRBJ2-7,TGTGCCAGCAGCCTTGCAGGGTTCCCCTACGAGCAGTACTTC,CASSLAGFPYEQYF
NA,TRBV7-2,NA,TRBJ1-2,TGTGCCAGCAGCTTCGCCGGGGGCCCCTATGGCTACACCTTC,CASSFAGGPYGYTF
NA,TRBV5-5,NA,TRBJ1-1,TGTGCCAGCAGGTTGGAGGCAAGCTGGACTGAAGCTTTCTTT,CASRLEASWTEAFF
NA,TRBV3-1/TRBV3-2,NA,TRBJ2-1,TGTGCCAGCAGCCAAGCACATCGAGGGAATAAGCAGTTCTTC,CASSQAHRGNKQFF
NA,TRBV9,NA,TRBJ2-7,TGTGCCAGCAGCGTAGAATCCTCACCCCCCTACGAGCAGTACTTC,CASSVESSPPYEQYF
NA,TRBV29-1,TRBD1,TRBJ1-1,TGCAGCGGAGACAGGGGGCTGAACACTGAAGCTTTCTTT,CSGDRGLNTEAFF
NA,TRBV7-9,TRBD2,TRBJ2-3,TGTGCCAGCAGCTTAATGGCGGGAGGGGAGGCAGATACGCAGTATTTT,CASSLMAGGEADTQYF
NA,TRBV5-4,TRBD1,TRBJ1-2,TGTGCCAGCAGCCTTGGGACAGGGGGTCTTAATGGCTACACCTTC,CASSLGTGGLNGYTF
NA,TRBV10-3,TRBD2,TRBJ2-5,TGTGCCATCAGCCCCGGACTAGCGGTTCAAGAGACCCAGTACTTC,CAISPGLAVQETQYF
NA,TRBV5-8,NA,TRBJ2-3,TGTGCCAGCAGCACTACACCTAGCACAGATACGCAGTATTTT,CASSTTPSTDTQYF
once,TRBV27,NA,TRBJ1-3,TGTGCCAGCAGTTTACGGGCAGGAGGAAACACCATATATTTT,CASSLRAGGNTIYF
NA,TRBV2,TRBD1,TRBJ1-2,TGTGCCAGCAGTGAAGAGCCAGGGGGCAACTATGGCTACACCTTC,CASSEEPGGNYGYTF
NA,TRBV11-2,NA,TRBJ2-2,TGTGCCAGCGTCCCGGGACCTATTAACACCGGGGAGCTGTTTTTT,CASVPGPINTGELFF
NA,TRBV27,NA,TRBJ1-1,TGTGCCAGCAGTTTTCAGGGGAACACTGAAGCTTTCTTT,CASSFQGNTEAFF
NA,TRBV7-6,NA,TRBJ2-1,TGTGCCAGCAGCTTAGACGGGAGATTCTACAATGAGCAGTTCTTC,CASSLDGRFYNEQFF
once,TRBV19,NA,TRBJ2-2,TGTGCCAGTAGTTTGAGACTAGTAGTGTCCGGGGAGCTGTTTTTT,CASSLRLVVSGELFF
NA,TRBV5-8,NA,TRBJ2-7,TGTGCCAGCAGCACAAGGACGTGGAACCCAGGCCACGAGCAGTACTTC,CASSTRTWNPGHEQYF
NA,TRBV6-6,NA,TRBJ1-1,TGTGCCAGCGGAAGGGAAACTCTACTGTTAGCTTTCTTT,CASGRETLLLAFF
NA,TRBV18,TRBD1,TRBJ2-2,TGTGCCAGCTCCCCCGACAGGGCGGCCGGGGAGCTGTTTTTT,CASSPDRAAGELFF
NA,TRBV13,TRBD2,TRBJ2-1,TGTGCCAGCAGCTTAGAGGCGACTAGCGGAAACAATGAGCAGTTCTTC,CASSLEATSGNNEQFF
once,TRBV7-2,TRBD1,TRBJ2-4,TGTGCCAGCAGCTTTAGGACAGGGGGAAATGGGATTCAGTACTTC,CASSFRTGGNGIQYF
NA,TRBV30,TRBD1,TRBJ1-1,TGTGCCTGGAGTAGGGACAGCTACGAAGCTTTCTTT,CAWSRDSYEAFF
once,TRBV27,TRBD1,TRBJ1-2,TGTGCCAGCAGTCCGACGGACAGGGGGCCCGATGGCTACACCTTC,CASSPTDRGPDGYTF
NA,TRBV18,NA,TRBJ1-2,TGTGCCAGCTCACCAGGGGGAGGCTATGGCTACACCTTC,CASSPGGGYGYTF
NA,TRBV2,TRBD1,TRBJ1-2,TGTGCCAGCACAGGACAGGGGACTGGTGGCTACACCTTC,CASTGQGTGGYTF
NA,TRBV20-1,TRBD2,TRBJ2-7,TGCAGTGCTAGTGGCCTTTATCGGTCTAGCGGGAGTCCCGAGCAGTACTTC,CSASGLYRSSGSPEQYF
NA,TRBV7-9,NA,TRBJ2-2,TGTGCCAGCAGTACAAATGGGGCCGGGGAGCTGTTTTTT,CASSTNGAGELFF
few,TRBV10-1,NA,TRBJ2-2,TGCGCCAGCAGCGCACAGGGACGGACCGGGGAGCTGTTTTTT,CASSAQGRTGELFF
NA,TRBV9,TRBD2,TRBJ2-7,TGTGCCAGCAGCGTAGAGCCAGCGGGAGGGTCCGAGCAGTACTTC,CASSVEPAGGSEQYF
NA,TRBV27,NA,TRBJ2-5,TGTGCCAGCAGTTGGGCAGGGAAGGGGGAGACCCAGTACTTC,CASSWAGKGETQYF
NA,TRBV5-1,NA,TRBJ2-7,TGCGCCAGCAGCCAACAAGGGCACTACGAGCAGTACTTC,CASSQQGHYEQYF
NA,TRBV6-5,TRBD1,TRBJ1-6,TGTGCCAACCGACAGGGCAATTCACCCCTCCACTTT,CANRQGNSPLHF
NA,TRBV11-2,NA,TRBJ1-2,TGTGCCAGCAGCTTATGGAGCGGGATTAACTATGGCTACACCTTC,CASSLWSGINYGYTF
NA,TRBV25-1,NA,TRBJ1-2,TGTGCCAGCAGTGAATTTGGGACTAGCTATGGCTACACCTTC,CASSEFGTSYGYTF